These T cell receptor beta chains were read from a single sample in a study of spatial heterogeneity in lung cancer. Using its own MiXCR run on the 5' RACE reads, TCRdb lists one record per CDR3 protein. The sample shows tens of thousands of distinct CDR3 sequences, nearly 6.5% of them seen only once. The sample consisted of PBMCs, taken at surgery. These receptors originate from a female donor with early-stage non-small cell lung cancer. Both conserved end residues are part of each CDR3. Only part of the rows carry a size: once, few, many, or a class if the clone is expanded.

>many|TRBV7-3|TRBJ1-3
CASSLSTFSGNTIYF
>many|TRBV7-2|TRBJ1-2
CASSLGQGALYGYTF
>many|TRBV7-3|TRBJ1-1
CASSEGRITEAFF
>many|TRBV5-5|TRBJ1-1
CASSLALDRSNTEAFF
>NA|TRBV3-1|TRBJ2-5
CASSQAGTGLQETQYF
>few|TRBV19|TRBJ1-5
CASSPGTGEGEPQHF
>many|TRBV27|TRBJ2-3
CASSYLRGRTDTQYF
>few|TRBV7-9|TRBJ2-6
CASSRPSGANVLTF
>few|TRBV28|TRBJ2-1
CASRLEGPTYNEQFF
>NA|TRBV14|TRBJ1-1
CASSQDWLLTALFTEAFF
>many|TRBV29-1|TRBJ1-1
CSALGVNTEAFF
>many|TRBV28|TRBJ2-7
CASTQPGAHEQYF
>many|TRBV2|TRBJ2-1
CASSVLAGGYNEQFF
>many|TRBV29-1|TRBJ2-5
CSVDTPETQYF
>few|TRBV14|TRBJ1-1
CASTEYGQSGKGDTEAFF
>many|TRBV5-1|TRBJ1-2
CASSLGGSNYGYTF
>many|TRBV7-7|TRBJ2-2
CASGQTGGPGELFF
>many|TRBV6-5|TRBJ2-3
CASSYRGLAGYTDTQYF
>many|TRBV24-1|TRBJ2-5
CATSDLPQGGETQYF
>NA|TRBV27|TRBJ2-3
CASNHPGTGTDTQYF
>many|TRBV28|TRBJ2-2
CASSGGPTGELFF
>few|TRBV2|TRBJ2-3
CATQVRRDTQYF
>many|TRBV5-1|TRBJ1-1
CASSLVDTEAFF
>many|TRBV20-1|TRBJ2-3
CSAPLGADTQYF
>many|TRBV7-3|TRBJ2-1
CASSLPGGAGNEQFF
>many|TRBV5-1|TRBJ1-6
CASSLRGDGVYNSPLHF
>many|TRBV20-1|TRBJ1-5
CSAPVDRDNQPQHF
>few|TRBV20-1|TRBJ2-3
CSAQGRTQGADTQYF
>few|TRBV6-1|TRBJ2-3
CASSETSSVTDTQYF
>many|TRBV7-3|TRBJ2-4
CAIRTAPKNIQYF
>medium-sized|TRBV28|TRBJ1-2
CASSLQRGSPFSYGYTF
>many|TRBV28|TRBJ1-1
CASTVPGQGAEAFF
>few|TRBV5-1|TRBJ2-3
CASSPRTSGVADTQYF
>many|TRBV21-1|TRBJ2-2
CASTKMLFF
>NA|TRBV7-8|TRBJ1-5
CASSPNLQRNQPQHF
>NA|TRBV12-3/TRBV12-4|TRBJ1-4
CASSSGNRAEKLFF
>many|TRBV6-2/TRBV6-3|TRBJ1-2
CASSYGQYGYTF
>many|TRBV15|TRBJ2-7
CATSPTRDSSYEQYF
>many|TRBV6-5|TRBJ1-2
CASSYDPNYGYTF
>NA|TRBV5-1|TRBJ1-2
CASSLDSGMEGYTF
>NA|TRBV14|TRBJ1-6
CASSQDPQPGSPLHF
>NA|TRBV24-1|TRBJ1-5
CATSERQGSNQPQHF
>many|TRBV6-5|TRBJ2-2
CASSKFATSNTGELFF
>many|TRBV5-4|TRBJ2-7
CASSLPGATYEQYF
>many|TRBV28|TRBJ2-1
CASSLAGPQYNEQFF
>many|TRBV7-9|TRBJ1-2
CASSLPNIRGNGGYTF
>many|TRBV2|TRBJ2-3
CASREEADTQYF
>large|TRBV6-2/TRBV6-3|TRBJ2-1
CATLAGTFYNEQFF
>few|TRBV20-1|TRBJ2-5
CSARNPSEHQETQYF
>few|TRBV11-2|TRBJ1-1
CASSLEVGTEAFF
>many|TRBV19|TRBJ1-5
CASSAAREGNQPQHF
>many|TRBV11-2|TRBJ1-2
CASSSLKGARAGKGNYGYTF
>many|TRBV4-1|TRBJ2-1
CASSQDGRVSYNEQFF
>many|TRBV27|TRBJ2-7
CASTHPEGYEQYF
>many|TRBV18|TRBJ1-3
CASSPGSGNTIYF
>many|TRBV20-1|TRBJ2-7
CSAPRSVTYEQYF
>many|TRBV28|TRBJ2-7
CASSFLTETYEQYF
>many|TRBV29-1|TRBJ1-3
CSASGTDGNTIYF
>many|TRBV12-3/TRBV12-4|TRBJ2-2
CASSPTSNLSPGELFF